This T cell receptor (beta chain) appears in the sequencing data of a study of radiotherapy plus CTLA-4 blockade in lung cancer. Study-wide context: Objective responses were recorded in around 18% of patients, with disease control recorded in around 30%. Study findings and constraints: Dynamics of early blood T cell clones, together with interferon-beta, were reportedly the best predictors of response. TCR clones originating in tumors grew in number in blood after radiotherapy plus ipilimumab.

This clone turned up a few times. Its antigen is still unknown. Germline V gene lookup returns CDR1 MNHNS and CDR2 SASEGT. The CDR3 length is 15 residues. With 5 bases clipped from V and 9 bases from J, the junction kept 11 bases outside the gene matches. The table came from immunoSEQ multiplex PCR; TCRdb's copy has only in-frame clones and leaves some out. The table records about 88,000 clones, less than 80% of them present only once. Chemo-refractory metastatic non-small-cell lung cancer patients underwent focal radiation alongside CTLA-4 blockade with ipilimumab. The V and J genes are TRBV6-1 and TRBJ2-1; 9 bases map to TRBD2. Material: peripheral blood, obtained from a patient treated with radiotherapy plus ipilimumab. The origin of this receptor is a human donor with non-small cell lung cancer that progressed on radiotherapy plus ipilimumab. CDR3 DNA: TGTGCCAGCAGTCGAGGGCGGGAGGGCCGGGCTGAGCAGTTCTTC. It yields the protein CASSRGREGRAEQFF.